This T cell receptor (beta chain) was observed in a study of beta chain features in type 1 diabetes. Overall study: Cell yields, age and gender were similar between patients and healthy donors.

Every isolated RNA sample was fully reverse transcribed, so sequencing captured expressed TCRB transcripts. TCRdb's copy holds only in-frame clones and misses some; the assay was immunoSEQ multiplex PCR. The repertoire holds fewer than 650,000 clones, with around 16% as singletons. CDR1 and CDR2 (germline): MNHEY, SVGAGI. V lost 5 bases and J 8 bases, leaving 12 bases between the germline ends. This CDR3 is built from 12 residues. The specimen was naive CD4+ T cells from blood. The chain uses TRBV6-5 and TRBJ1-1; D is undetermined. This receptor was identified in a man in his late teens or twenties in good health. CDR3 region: CASSEEAGEAFF. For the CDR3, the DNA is TGTGCCAGCAGTGAAGAGGCGGGAGAAGCTTTCTTT.